This TCR beta chain came from a study of blood T cell repertoires in COVID-19. About the research overall: Nucleic acid was either cDNA or gDNA, and it came from T cells, B-cell-depleted T cells, or PBMCs.

TCRdb's copy holds only in-frame clones and misses some; the assay was immunoSEQ multiplex PCR. The profile shows roughly 250,000 clones, 70% to 90% of them singletons. Symptom resolution, clearance, or two negative PCRs marked donors in Cohort 3 as recovered. The CDR3 is made up of 18 amino acids. J was trimmed by 2 bases and V by 0 bases; bases with no gene match: 8. CDR1 and CDR2 from the germline V gene are LGHNA and YNFKEQ. This TCR derives from a woman aged 45 to 65 who had recovered from COVID-19. This rearrangement joins TRBV4-2 to TRBJ2-1; 9 bases align to TRBD2. The source material was PBMCs or T cells enriched from blood (not recorded which). DNA of the CDR3: TGTGCCAGCAGCCAAGAGGGAGCGGGAGGCGAGCCCTACAATGAGCAGTTCTTC. Residues: CASSQEGAGGEPYNEQFF.